Sequencing of this T cell receptor (beta chain) was carried out in a study of T cells in Graves' hyperthyroidism and ophthalmopathy (dated by TCRdb to between 2019 and 2020). Regarding the complete study: Peripheral blood was sampled at the time of initial diagnosis, prior to any treatment. In addition, the study compared T-cell repertoires in thyroid tissue and in blood from about 6 Graves' hyperthyroidism patients. To identify TCR V-J signatures that set the groups apart, the researchers used a discovery cohort of roughly 100 patients, made up of 40 to 45 with Graves' ophthalmopathy and around 58 with stable Graves' hyperthyroidism. Prospective prediction of ophthalmopathy was tested in an independent validation cohort consisting of 18 hyperthyroidism patients and over 15 patients who later progressed to ophthalmopathy. TCR Vbeta CDR3 sequencing of some 140 peripheral blood samples (about 45 ophthalmopathy, roughly 72 hyperthyroidism and approximately 17 progressor patients) is reported in the paper. Following sampling, methimazole starting at 30 mg daily was given to hyperthyroidism patients, and high-dose intravenous methylprednisolone was given to ophthalmopathy patients. For training and testing, the roughly 93 patients in the discovery cohort were randomly divided in a 7:3 ratio. Findings and caveats that apply to the study as a whole: In validation, the model predicted progression to ophthalmopathy with 55% to 71% sensitivity and less than 80% specificity, a median of approximately 6.5 months before onset. Most expanded thyroid clonotypes (frequency above 0.001) were also detected in blood, a finding suggesting that blood repertoires may reflect thyroid immune responses. Ophthalmopathy was separated from stable hyperthyroidism by a 13 V-J signature model, with 85% to 90% sensitivity and roughly 81% specificity obtained in cross-validation and 80%/75% obtained in testing. No statistical method was used to fix the sample size in advance, and group allocation was not hidden from the investigators.

Deletion took 0 bases off V and 6 bases off J, with a span of 12 bases between the germline ends. The germline V gene (reference sequence) gives CDR1 as LNHNV and CDR2 as YYDKDF. Measured from the cysteine to the phenylalanine, the CDR3 is 14 residues long. This entry keeps only the CDR3 DNA: 42 bases, framed from base 1. TCR beta CDR3 regions were amplified from RNA transcripts. The TCR CDR3 was subjected to a first round of RT-PCR using the HTBI primer set and the Qiagen OneStep RT-PCR kit. Libraries were constructed in a second round of multiplex PCR, after which size selection and purification were performed. Sequencing of the libraries was done on an Illumina HiSeq2000 using paired-end 100 bp reads. The authors' pipeline ran thus. Raw data were processed with SOAPnuke, discarding reads with adapters, uncalled bases, mean Phred below 15, or no exact constant-primer or identifier match. COPE v1.2.5 was used to merge the high-quality paired reads, and each unique nucleotide sequence was defined as a clonotype. MiTCR v1.1 was used to align clonotypes to the IMGT TRBV, TRBD and TRBJ reference segments. The analysis was restricted to V-J combinations with a frequency above 0.0001, which together covered around 99% of the repertoires. A TCS score was defined as the ratio of F50 (clonal expansion) to E x V (chaos), with BLOSUM62-based TCRdist applied between CDR3 peptides within each V-J. Welch's t-statistics and random forest reduced roughly 540 V-J features to roughly 13, which were used in a naive Bayes classifier (R e1071). TCRdb trimmed the raw reads at Q25, called clones with MiXCR and kept productive beta chains. Identical CDR3 proteins give one entry, which carries the most common genes and DNA. None of the V and J calls come from the authors' own analysis; TCRdb made them. This sample lists approximately 300,000 distinct CDR3 sequences; less than 20% were detected once. The ten top clones hold under 45% of the sample.

Remarks on this clonotype: The target of this receptor is not known. Within one base of it there is no much larger clone, and no base qualities were kept.

Moderately to severely active disease, a Clinical Activity Score of at least 3, a NOSPECS grade of at least 4, and a duration under 3 months were present in ophthalmopathy patients. Any patient with an uncontrolled infection, another autoimmune disease, pregnancy or lactation was excluded. Diagnoses relied on clinical symptoms, serum thyroxine and TRAb, thyroid ultrasound and orbital computed tomography. PBMCs were isolated from 8 to 10 ml of fresh peripheral blood by Ficoll-Paque density gradient centrifugation. Total RNA was extracted with Trizol reagent, and quality was checked on an Agilent 2100 Bioanalyzer.

The origin of this receptor is a man in his forties or fifties with Graves' ophthalmopathy. The chain is assembled from TRBV15 and TRBJ2-7; the D gene assignment is ambiguous. The sequencing sample was made of blood. In nucleotide form, the sequence is TGTGCCACCAGCAGAGATCCCAGCGCTAGCGAGCAGTACTTC. Its protein product is CATSRDPSASEQYF. The CDR3 plus the reference TRBV15 and TRBJ2-7 genes for the other parts give the full variable domain: DAMVIQNPRYQVTQFGKPVTLSCSQTLNHNVMYWYQQKSSQAPKLLFHYYDKDFNNEADTPDNFQSRRPNTSFCFLDIRSPGLGDTAMYLCATSRDPSASEQYFGPGTRLTVT.